The rows below give T cell receptor beta chains drawn from one sample of a study of siplizumab effects on memory and regulatory T cells. The protocol was immunoSEQ multiplex PCR, while the TCRdb copy is restricted to in-frame clones and leaves out a portion. The sample lists about 100,000 clones, around 90% occurring once. The sample taken for sequencing was CD4+ T cells sorted from blood. These receptors were obtained from a human donor in good health. Some clones in this sample may be carry-over from other donors' samples. CDR3s include the opening cysteine and the closing phenylalanine or tryptophan. Each record gives: V gene, J gene, CDR3 length, clone size, D gene, CDR3 DNA, CDR3 protein. D genes are given only for firm matches. Clone size is given for some rows only: seen once, a few or many times, or a class if the clone is expanded.

V: TRBV7-8
J: TRBJ2-1
length: 17
size: NA
D: NA
DNA: TGTGCCAGCAGCTTAGTAGTTGACAGGAGGACCTACAATGAGCAGTTCTTC
CDR3: CASSLVVDRRTYNEQFF

V: TRBV4-2
J: TRBJ2-1
length: 15
size: NA
D: NA
DNA: TGTGCCAGCAGCCAAGCTAGCCTCCTAAACAATGAGCAGTTCTTC
CDR3: CASSQASLLNNEQFF

V: TRBV11-1
J: TRBJ1-1
length: 13
size: NA
D: NA
DNA: TGTGCCAGCAGCTTAGCGGGACCCGGTGAAGCTTTCTTT
CDR3: CASSLAGPGEAFF

V: TRBV7-9
J: TRBJ2-7
length: 14
size: once
D: TRBD1
DNA: TGTGCCAGCAGCCCAGGGACAGCAACCCTCGAGCAGTACTTC
CDR3: CASSPGTATLEQYF

V: TRBV6-5
J: TRBJ2-7
length: 15
size: NA
D: NA
DNA: TGTGCCAGCAGTTACTCGGGGGGTAAAGGCTACGAGCAGTACTTC
CDR3: CASSYSGGKGYEQYF

V: TRBV5-6
J: TRBJ2-3
length: 16
size: NA
D: NA
DNA: TGTGCCAGCAGCTTGGGGTCGGGGACCTACACAGATACGCAGTATTTT
CDR3: CASSLGSGTYTDTQYF

V: TRBV2
J: TRBJ2-5
length: 14
size: once
D: NA
DNA: TGTGCCAGCAGTTTGGTTCAGGGAGGAGAGACCCAGTACTTC
CDR3: CASSLVQGGETQYF

V: TRBV11-1
J: TRBJ2-5
length: 17
size: NA
D: TRBD2
DNA: TGTGCCAGCAGCTCGTGGTTGGGACTAGGGTACGAAGAGACCCAGTACTTC
CDR3: CASSSWLGLGYEETQYF

V: TRBV9
J: TRBJ2-7
length: 15
size: NA
D: TRBD2
DNA: TGTGCCAGCAGCCGGGCGGCTAGCGGTACCTACGAGCAGTACTTC
CDR3: CASSRAASGTYEQYF

V: TRBV28
J: TRBJ2-2
length: 16
size: NA
D: TRBD1
DNA: TGTGCCAGCAGTCCTAGGGACAGGGGGCTCTCTCGAGAGCTGTTTTTT
CDR3: CASSPRDRGLSRELFF

V: TRBV2
J: TRBJ2-1
length: 15
size: NA
D: TRBD2
DNA: TGTGCCAGCAGCTCCGGGAGGAGCTCCTACAATGAGCAGTTCTTC
CDR3: CASSSGRSSYNEQFF

V: TRBV19
J: TRBJ2-5
length: 15
size: NA
D: NA
DNA: TGTGCCAGTAGTACCGGAGGGGGAATCCAAGAGACCCAGTACTTC
CDR3: CASSTGGGIQETQYF

V: TRBV28
J: TRBJ1-2
length: 13
size: NA
D: NA
DNA: TGTGCCAGCACTCGTGGGGAGTTTGGTGGCTACACCTTC
CDR3: CASTRGEFGGYTF

V: TRBV6-1
J: TRBJ2-7
length: 14
size: NA
D: NA
DNA: TGTGCCAGCCATACCAGCGGGCTTAGCTACGAGCAGTACTTC
CDR3: CASHTSGLSYEQYF

V: TRBV18
J: TRBJ2-1
length: 15
size: NA
D: TRBD1
DNA: TGTGCCAGCTCCTCCCGGGACAGGGTGTACAATGAGCAGTTCTTC
CDR3: CASSSRDRVYNEQFF

V: TRBV30
J: TRBJ2-3
length: 17
size: NA
D: TRBD2
DNA: TGTGCCTGGAAGTTGGGTGAGCGGGAGAATCGCACAGATACGCAGTATTTT
CDR3: CAWKLGERENRTDTQYF

V: TRBV2
J: TRBJ2-5
length: 15
size: NA
D: TRBD1
DNA: TGTGCCAGCAGCCGGGACAGGGTATTAGGGGAGACCCAGTACTTC
CDR3: CASSRDRVLGETQYF

V: TRBV18
J: TRBJ2-5
length: 15
size: NA
D: NA
DNA: TGTGCCAGCTCACCACCATCAGGTCAGGGGGGGACCCAGTACTTC
CDR3: CASSPPSGQGGTQYF

V: TRBV7-9
J: TRBJ1-2
length: 14
size: NA
D: NA
DNA: TGTGCCAGCAGCTTAGAGTACGGGTTCTATGGCTACACCTTC
CDR3: CASSLEYGFYGYTF

V: TRBV5-6
J: TRBJ1-5
length: 15
size: NA
D: NA
DNA: TGTGCCAGCAGCCGCTGGGACATACGCAATCAGCCCCAGCATTTT
CDR3: CASSRWDIRNQPQHF

V: TRBV7-9
J: TRBJ1-1
length: 13
size: once
D: NA
DNA: TGTGCCAGCAGCTTAAGGGCCGGGACAGAAGCTTTCTTT
CDR3: CASSLRAGTEAFF

V: TRBV18
J: TRBJ2-3
length: 14
size: NA
D: TRBD2
DNA: TGTGCCAGCTCACCAGGCAGCGGGAGAGATACGCAGTATTTT
CDR3: CASSPGSGRDTQYF

V: TRBV6-5
J: TRBJ2-3
length: 16
size: NA
D: TRBD1
DNA: TGTGCCAGCAGTTACCAGGGACAGGGGGCCGCAGATACGCAGTATTTT
CDR3: CASSYQGQGAADTQYF

V: TRBV5-4
J: TRBJ2-5
length: 13
size: NA
D: TRBD1
DNA: TGTGCCAGCAGAGGACAGGGGAAAGAGACCCAGTACTTC
CDR3: CASRGQGKETQYF

V: TRBV2
J: TRBJ2-1
length: 11
size: NA
D: NA
DNA: TGTGCCAGCAGTGAGCGGAATGAGCAGTTCTTC
CDR3: CASSERNEQFF

V: TRBV9
J: TRBJ2-4
length: 19
size: NA
D: NA
DNA: TGTGCCAGCAGCGTAGTCACATTCCTACTGGGGATGGCCAAAAACATTCAGTACTTC
CDR3: CASSVVTFLLGMAKNIQYF

V: TRBV6-1
J: TRBJ1-5
length: 16
size: few
D: TRBD1
DNA: TGTGCCAGCAGTGAAGGGACAGGGTTTTCCAATCAGCCCCAGCATTTT
CDR3: CASSEGTGFSNQPQHF

V: TRBV19
J: TRBJ1-1
length: 15
size: NA
D: TRBD1
DNA: TGTGCCAGTAGTCCTCTCGGGCAGGGGGACGGGGGAGCTTTCTTT
CDR3: CASSPLGQGDGGAFF

V: TRBV13
J: TRBJ2-3
length: 18
size: NA
D: TRBD2
DNA: TGTGCCAGCAGCTTCCGAGGAGTAGCTAGCGGGAGGGAAGATACGCAGTATTTT
CDR3: CASSFRGVASGREDTQYF

V: TRBV5-8
J: TRBJ2-3
length: 14
size: NA
D: NA
DNA: TGTGCCAGCAGCCCGAGGGGTGGCATAAATACGCAGTATTTT
CDR3: CASSPRGGINTQYF

V: TRBV12-5
J: TRBJ2-2
length: 15
size: once
D: NA
DNA: TGTGCTAGTGGTTTGGTACTGGGGAACACCGGGGAGCTGTTTTTT
CDR3: CASGLVLGNTGELFF

V: TRBV25-1
J: TRBJ2-3
length: 13
size: NA
D: TRBD2
DNA: TGTGCCAGCAGTGGGTTAGCGGGAGATACGCAGTATTTT
CDR3: CASSGLAGDTQYF

V: TRBV7-9
J: TRBJ2-7
length: 16
size: NA
D: NA
DNA: TGTGCCAGCAGCTTAAAAGGCGGGCTTAGCTCCTACGAGCAGTACTTC
CDR3: CASSLKGGLSSYEQYF

V: TRBV5-1
J: TRBJ2-2
length: 16
size: NA
D: TRBD1
DNA: TGCGCCAGCAGCTTGGAGGGACAGGGAGGGACCGGGGAGCTGTTTTTT
CDR3: CASSLEGQGGTGELFF

V: TRBV7-3
J: TRBJ2-7
length: 11
size: NA
D: NA
DNA: TGTGCCAGCAGCAAGATATACGAGCAGTACTTC
CDR3: CASSKIYEQYF

V: TRBV9
J: TRBJ2-6
length: 12
size: NA
D: NA
DNA: TGTGCTACAACCTCTGGGGCCAACGTCCTGACTTTC
CDR3: CATTSGANVLTF

V: TRBV12-5
J: TRBJ2-3
length: 15
size: NA
D: NA
DNA: TGTGCTAGTGGTCTCCGGGACAGTGGGAGGGATACGCAGTATTTT
CDR3: CASGLRDSGRDTQYF

V: TRBV9
J: TRBJ2-1
length: 19
size: NA
D: TRBD2
DNA: TGTGCCAGCAGCGTAGCTACGAGCGGGAGGGCCTCTTGGGGTAATGAGCAGTTCTTC
CDR3: CASSVATSGRASWGNEQFF

V: TRBV28
J: TRBJ2-5
length: 14
size: NA
D: TRBD2
DNA: TGTGCCAGCAGTCTAGCGGGAGGGCCGGAGACCCAGTACTTC
CDR3: CASSLAGGPETQYF

V: TRBV29-1
J: TRBJ2-7
length: 17
size: NA
D: TRBD2
DNA: TGCAGCGTTGAAGGCCCCGGGGCTAGCGGGAGGGCCCGCGAGCAGTACTTC
CDR3: CSVEGPGASGRAREQYF